One sample yielded the 10 T cell receptor beta chains listed below, sequenced in a study of cytomegalovirus exposure and HLA in healthy donors. The PCR made use of 60 Vbeta and 13 Jbeta primers. This table comes from immunoSEQ multiplex PCR, and its TCRdb copy is limited to in-frame clones, with some not included. The repertoire includes under 200,000 clones, about 71% of them detected once, and roughly 1.4% sits in the top ten. Material for sequencing was PBMCs. These receptors originate from a man aged 45-65 years in good health and CMV-seronegative.

V and J are TRBV28 and TRBJ1-5; D is unclear. CDR1 MDHEN and CDR2 SYDVKM come from the germline V gene. Trimming removed 2 bases from V and 6 bases from J, with 5 bases in between. There are 12 residues in the CDR3. CDR3 coding DNA: TGTGCCAGCAGTTTAACGGGTCAGCCCCAGCATTTT. This sequence encodes CASSLTGQPQHF.

The J gene is TRBJ2-1, the V gene TRBV5-4; TRBD2 might be the D (6 bases). Trimming pared 3 bases from V and 9 bases from J, leaving 19 bases between. Germline V gene sequence: CDR1 SGHNT, CDR2 YYREEE (reference sequence). The CDR3 totals 15 residues. The CDR3 protein is CASSSLRGEEGEQFF. The CDR3 region has the DNA TGTGCCAGCAGCTCTCTAAGAGGGGAGGAAGGTGAGCAGTTCTTC.

The gene calls are TRBV11-2 and TRBJ2-3; 8 positions agree with TRBD2. This CDR3 is built from 18 residues. Germline CDR1 reads SGHAT; CDR2 reads FQNNGV. With 1 base clipped from V and 0 bases from J, the junction kept 9 bases outside the gene matches. The DNA for the CDR3 is TGTGCCAGCAGCTTAGGGTTCGGGGGGGGTCCCAGCACAGATACGCAGTATTTT. It yields the protein CASSLGFGGGPSTDTQYF. Variable domain in full (rest from reference TRBV11-2 and TRBJ2-3): EAGVAQSPRYKIIEKRQSVAFWCNPISGHATLYWYQQILGQGPKLLIQFQNNGVVDDSQLPKDRFSAERLKGVDSTLKIQPAKLEDSAVYLCASSLGFGGGPSTDTQYFGPGTRLTVL.

V gene TRBV5-6 combines with J gene TRBJ1-5; tentative D call: TRBD1 (6 bases). Germline V gene lookup returns CDR1 SGHDT and CDR2 YYEEEE. The CDR3 sequence is 14 residues long. V lost 1 base and J 6 bases, leaving 11 bases between the germline ends. The DNA for the CDR3 is TGTGCCAGCAGCTTGTTACAGGGAACTCAGCCCCAGCATTTT. Its translation: CASSLLQGTQPQHF.

This clone was seen a handful of times. Within the sample, other DNA sequences also encode this same CDR3. The CDR3 region is CASSDSAGSYNEQFF. The CDR3 DNA reads as TGTGCCAGCAGTGACTCAGCGGGGTCCTACAATGAGCAGTTCTTC. The chain couples TRBV6-4 to TRBJ2-1; 7 bases align to TRBD2. V shed 0 bases, J shed 1 base, and the junction held 0 bases outside the gene matches. CDR3 size: 15 residues. Germline lookup yields CDR1 MRHNA and CDR2 SNTAGT.

The rearrangement links TRBV5-5 to TRBJ2-5; TRBD2 matches at 7 bases. This CDR3 comprises 13 residues. Germline assignment: CDR1 SGHKS and CDR2 YYEKEE (reference sequence). Germline trimming cut 2 bases from V and 2 bases from J; bases unmatched to any gene: 0. The CDR3 sequence: CASSFGGQETQYF. CDR3 bases: TGTGCCAGCAGCTTCGGGGGGCAAGAGACCCAGTACTTC. Supplemented by reference TRBV5-5 and TRBJ2-5, the full variable domain reads DAGVTQSPTHLIKTRGQQVTLRCSPISGHKSVSWYQQVLGQGPQFIFQYYEKEERGRGNFPDRFSARQFPNYSSELNVNALLLGDSALYLCASSFGGQETQYFGPGTRLLVL.

The chain recombines TRBV7-2 with TRBJ1-5; a possible D gene is TRBD1 (5 bases). Trimming took 5 bases from V and 4 from J, leaving 12 bases between them. From germline, CDR1 is SGHTA and CDR2 FQGNSA. CDR3 length: 14 amino acids. In nucleotides, the CDR3 is TGTGCCAGCAGCCACGACAGAGTGAATCAGCCCCAGCATTTT. As protein: CASSHDRVNQPQHF.

V usage is TRBV19 and J usage is TRBJ2-2; the match to TRBD1 covers 9 bases. CDR1 is LNHDA and CDR2 is SQIVND in the germline V gene (reference sequence). This CDR3 contains 16 residues. Trimming at V came to 9 bases and at J to 3 bases, leaving 11 bases not matched to a gene. CDR3 sequence (DNA): TGTGCCAGCCTAAAGGGACAGGGTTATGACACCGGGGAGCTGTTTTTT. Protein product: CASLKGQGYDTGELFF.

V gene TRBV5-4 combines with J gene TRBJ1-1, with a possible D match to TRBD1 (5 bases). The CDR3 totals 15 residues. Germline-derived CDR1 and CDR2 are SGHNT and YYREEE (reference sequence). V lost 4 bases and J 1 base, leaving 14 bases between the germline ends. The CDR3 loop reads CASSPGRGRNTEAFF. For the CDR3, the DNA is TGTGCCAGCAGCCCAGGAAGGGGTAGGAACACTGAAGCTTTCTTT.

The rearrangement links TRBV6-6 to TRBJ1-1; no clear D. The germline V and J ends were trimmed by 5 bases and 1 base, with 14 bases remaining between them. CDR3 length: 15 residues. Germline lookup yields CDR1 MNHNY and CDR2 SVGAGI (reference sequence). CDR3 coding DNA: TGTGCCAGCAGTACGCGAGGTACTAGGAACACTGAAGCTTTCTTT. It specifies CASSTRGTRNTEAFF.